The 16 T cell receptor beta chains given below trace back to one sample, sequenced in a study of cytomegalovirus exposure and HLA in healthy donors. The PCR had 60 Vbeta and 13 Jbeta primers. The assay was immunoSEQ multiplex PCR, and TCRdb's table has in-frame clones only and misses some. This table holds roughly 120,000 clones, about three quarters found once. The sequenced sample was PBMCs. Receptor source: a man aged 50 to 60 in good health and CMV-seronegative.

This chain connects TRBV5-1 to TRBJ2-3; 8 bases match TRBD1. This CDR3 spans 16 amino acids. Germline V gene data show CDR1 as SGHRS and CDR2 as YFSETQ. The V and J ends lost 0 bases and 1 base, in that order; junction bases with no gene match: 4. In DNA form, the CDR3 reads TGCGCCAGCAGCTTGGCTCCGGGACAGGGCACAGATACGCAGTATTTT. Translating it yields CASSLAPGQGTDTQYF.

Details on this clone: The same CDR3 is also encoded by other DNA sequences in this sample. The CDR3 protein is CASSRTGTSGGTDTQYF. CDR3 nucleotide sequence: TGCGCCAGCAGCCGAACCGGGACTAGCGGGGGCACAGATACGCAGTATTTT. The rearrangement uses TRBV5-1 and TRBJ2-3, with 13 bases identical to TRBD2. Germline V gene lookup returns CDR1 SGHRS and CDR2 YFSETQ. The CDR3 has 17 residues. J was trimmed by 1 base and V by 4 bases; bases with no gene match: 6.

The V and J genes are TRBV6-5 and TRBJ1-2; TRBD1 aligns across 7 bases. Germline V lookup: CDR1 MNHEY, CDR2 SVGAGI. V lost 6 bases, J lost 5 bases, and 12 bases stayed unmatched. The CDR3 runs to 15 residues. The CDR3 DNA reads TGTGCCAGCAGGACTCGACTGACAGGGCAGTATGGCTACACCTTC. Protein sequence: CASRTRLTGQYGYTF.

The J gene is TRBJ1-1, the V gene TRBV7-9; D ambiguous. This CDR3 region has 13 residues. Trimming took off 4 bases at V and 0 bases at J, with 6 bases between the two ends. Germline V gene data show CDR1 as SEHNR and CDR2 as FQNEAQ (reference sequence). CDR3 sequence reads: CASSSTVNTEAFF. The CDR3 coding sequence is TGTGCCAGCAGCTCAACGGTGAACACTGAAGCTTTCTTT.

The J gene is TRBJ2-2, the V gene TRBV4-1, with TRBD2 matching over 12 bases. The CDR3 contains 18 residues. Looked up from germline, CDR1 is MGHRA and CDR2 is YSYEKL. V gave up 1 base and J gave up 0 bases; unmatched junction bases: 3. CDR3 residues: CASSQGLAGVTNTGELFF. Here the CDR3 DNA reads TGCGCCAGCAGCCAAGGACTAGCGGGGGTAACGAACACCGGGGAGCTGTTTTTT.

The chain recombines TRBV7-9 with TRBJ1-2, with D possibly TRBD1 on 6 matching bases. The CDR3 runs to 15 residues. Germline V gene lookup returns CDR1 SEHNR and CDR2 FQNEAQ (reference sequence). The V and J ends lost 5 bases and 8 bases respectively, with 21 bases between them. The CDR3 sequence: CASSAYLLTGFGYTF. In nucleotides, the CDR3 is TGTGCCAGCAGCGCCTACCTATTGACAGGATTCGGCTACACCTTC. The variable domain in full, completed from reference TRBV7-9 and TRBJ1-2, reads DTGVSQNPRHKITKRGQNVTFRCDPISEHNRLYWYRQTLGQGPEFLTYFQNEAQLEKSRLLSDRFSAERPKGSFSTLEIQRTEQGDSAMYLCASSAYLLTGFGYTFGSGTRLTVV.

Note on this clone: Other DNA sequences in the same sample also yield this CDR3. The chain is built from TRBV5-1 and TRBJ1-5; D gene ambiguous. The CDR3 sequence is 13 residues long. V was trimmed by 0 bases and J by 7 bases, leaving 8 bases between them. The germline V gene encodes CDR1 SGHRS and CDR2 YFSETQ. In DNA form, the CDR3 reads TGCGCCAGCAGCTTGGACGGGAACCAGCCCCAGCATTTT. It translates to CASSLDGNQPQHF.

This clone was found a few times. The chain recombines TRBV18 with TRBJ1-2; D ambiguous. Per germline, CDR1 KGHSH and CDR2 LQKENI. This CDR3 spans 15 amino acids. Trimming left V 2 bases short and J 4 bases short, with 14 bases between. The CDR3 DNA follows: TGTGCCAGCTCACCAGGTGCCGACTACGGCTATGGCTACACCTTC. Translating it yields CASSPGADYGYGYTF.

The chain is built from TRBV6-5 and TRBJ2-7, with unresolved D. Per the germline V gene, CDR1 is MNHEY and CDR2 is SVGAGI. V was cut by 7 bases and J by 0 bases, with 10 bases left in between. The CDR3 extends over 13 amino acids. This CDR3 reads CASIRSPSYEQYV. The CDR3 DNA reads TGTGCCAGCATTAGGAGCCCCTCCTACGAGCAGTACGTC.

The rearrangement uses TRBV6-1 and TRBJ2-5, with 9 bases aligning to TRBD1. Germline trimming cut 10 bases from V and 4 bases from J; bases unmatched to any gene: 13. This CDR3 has 15 residues. The germline V gene has CDR1 MNHNS and CDR2 SASEGT. The CDR3 loop is CATYTGTGFRETQYF. For the CDR3, the DNA is TGTGCCACCTACACCGGGACAGGGTTTCGAGAGACCCAGTACTTC.

The CDR3 DNA sequence: TGTGCCAGCAGGCAGACTAGCGGGGGATACAATGAGCAGTTCTTC. It specifies CASRQTSGGYNEQFF. The gene calls are TRBV7-3 and TRBJ2-1; 12 bases line up with TRBD2. CDR1 and CDR2 (germline): SGHTA, FQGTGA. There are 15 residues in the CDR3. The V segment lost 6 bases and the J segment 4 bases; nucleotides outside the gene matches: 4.

This clone turned up a few times. The rearrangement uses TRBV9 and TRBJ2-7, with a tentative D call TRBD1 (7 bases). V was trimmed by 3 bases and J by 2 bases, leaving 15 bases between them. Looked up from germline, CDR1 is SGDLS and CDR2 is YYNGEE. The CDR3 loop spans 15 amino acids. As DNA, the CDR3 is TGTGCCAGCAGCGGGGGGGACAGCTTAACCTACGAGCAGTACTTC. Its translation is CASSGGDSLTYEQYF.

V and J are TRBV5-1 and TRBJ2-1, with TRBD2 matching over 15 bases. Germline CDR1 is SGHRS and CDR2 is YFSETQ. This CDR3 is built from 15 residues. V shed 4 bases and J 7 bases; nucleotides not matched to a gene: 3. CDR3 amino acids: CASSGLAGGLNEQFF. Written as DNA, the CDR3 is TGCGCCAGCAGCGGACTAGCGGGGGGGCTAAATGAGCAGTTCTTC.

The CDR3 nucleotides are TGTGCCAGCAGTGAATCAGGGTTCCCTGAAAAACTGTTTTTT. This translates into CASSESGFPEKLFF. The chain carries TRBV25-1 and TRBJ1-4; TRBD1 is a possible D gene (5 bases). This CDR3 spans 14 amino acids. V lost 1 base and J 7 bases, leaving 10 bases between the germline ends. Germline V CDR1 and CDR2: MGHDK, SYGVNS. Full variable domain (outside the CDR3, taken from reference TRBV25-1 and TRBJ1-4): EADIYQTPRYLVIGTGKKITLECSQTMGHDKMYWYQQDPGMELHLIHYSYGVNSTEKGDLSSESTVSRIRTEHFPLTLESARPSHTSQYLCASSESGFPEKLFFGSGTQLSVL.

This chain joins TRBV6-5 and TRBJ1-3, with 10 bases fitting TRBD1. The CDR3 length is 15 residues. Trimming removed 5 bases from V and 2 bases from J; junction bases left unmatched: 3. CDR1 MNHEY and CDR2 SVGAGI come from the germline V gene. The CDR3 nucleotides are TGTGCCAGCAGTACCGGGACAGGGGCTGGAAACACCATATATTTT. The encoded protein is CASSTGTGAGNTIYF.

The chain links TRBV18 to TRBJ1-2; 9 bases are a match to TRBD1. The CDR3 runs 15 residues. The V segment lost 2 bases and the J segment 6 bases; nucleotides outside the gene matches: 7. The germline CDR1 and CDR2 sequences are KGHSH and LQKENI. CDR3: CASSPDGDREHGYTF. DNA of the CDR3: TGTGCCAGCTCACCAGACGGGGACAGGGAGCATGGCTACACCTTC.